One and the same sample provided the 29 T cell receptor gamma chains below, sequenced in a study of Vδ1+ human thymocytes. The template was reverse-transcribed extracted RNA. CDR3 amplicons came from multiplex PCR with pooled V-gene forward and constant-region reverse primers. TCRdb re-processed the multiplex PCR reads using CATT. Of about 23,000 gamma-chain clones detected, roughly 15% appear once; the ten largest clones hold 1.9%. The study, taken as a whole, reports: In the thymus, TRG and TRD repertoires looked highly polyclonal with Gaussian CDR3 lengths.

Antigens of these TCRs are unknown. The sample was Vdelta1+ gamma-delta thymocytes from the thymus. Documented subset: FACS-sorted CD3+ TCRalphabeta- TCRVdelta1+ TCRVdelta2- thymocytes. The receptors originated from a child in the first two years of life who had congenital heart surgery.

Comments on this clone: In the same sample, other DNA sequences code for this CDR3. The chain is built from TRGV5 and TRGJ1 or TRGJ2. The CDR3 covers 13 residues. Germline-derived CDR1 and CDR2 are VINAFY and YDVSNSKD. The V gene end was trimmed by 0 bases and the J gene end by 5 bases; junction bases not matched to a gene: 4. The chain's CDR3 is CATWDRRDYKKLF. As DNA, the CDR3 is TGTGCCACCTGGGACAGGCGCGATTATAAGAAACTCTTT.

There are a few counts of this clone. The chain joins TRGV4 to TRGJ1 or TRGJ2. CDR1 EGSTGY and CDR2 YDSYTSSV come from the germline V gene. V was clipped by 9 bases and J by 11 bases; unmatched bases: 10. The CDR3 covers 10 residues. The CDR3 region has the DNA TGTGCCACCCCCGAGGATGAGAAACTCTTT. It encodes CATPEDEKLF.

This clone came up a few times. One end of the junction is discordant with germline, which a read error may explain. This chain links TRGV9 with TRGJ1 or TRGJ2. The CDR3 has 14 residues. Germline assignment: CDR1 GITISATS and CDR2 ISYDGTV (reference sequence). CDR3 in DNA: TGTGCCTTGTGGGGGGTGCGGGGTAGTTATAAGAAACTCTTT. Protein: CALWGVRGSYKKLF.

This clone is termed medium-sized. The chain links TRGV9 to TRGJ1 or TRGJ2. The CDR3 consists of 12 residues. CDR1 GITISATS and CDR2 ISYDGTV come from the germline V gene (reference sequence). Trimming took 5 bases from V and 10 from J; bases not matched to a gene: 11. DNA of the CDR3: TGTGCCTTGTGGGTCATGGGGTCGAAGAAACTCTTT. Translated, it gives CALWVMGSKKLF.

There are a few counts of this clone. The J gene is TRGJ1 or TRGJ2, the V gene TRGV3. Unmatched junction bases numbered 4, after V lost 3 bases and J lost 5 bases. Germline-derived CDR1 and CDR2 are VTNTFY and YDVSTARD (reference sequence). The CDR3 sequence is 12 residues long. The CDR3 DNA follows: TGTGCCACCTGGGACTGGGATTATAAGAAACTCTTT. Its protein is CATWDWDYKKLF.

In the case of this clone: Other DNA sequences in the same sample also yield this CDR3. This sequence joins TRGV9 and TRGJ1 or TRGJ2. V was pared by 2 bases and J by 2 bases, with 3 bases of the junction left unmatched. The CDR3 totals 13 residues. Germline V gene data show CDR1 as GITISATS and CDR2 as ISYDGTV (reference sequence). The CDR3 reads CALWEGYYYKKLF. For the CDR3, the DNA is TGTGCCTTGTGGGAGGGCTATTATTATAAGAAACTCTTT.

The chain links TRGV4 to TRGJ1 or TRGJ2. Germline V gene data show CDR1 as EGSTGY and CDR2 as YDSYTSSV. The CDR3 contains 15 residues. V was clipped by 0 bases and J by 2 bases; unmatched bases: 7. The CDR3 sequence: CATWDGPTHYYKKLF. The DNA of the CDR3 is TGTGCCACCTGGGATGGGCCAACGCATTATTATAAGAAACTCTTT.

This clone has a handful of counts. This same CDR3 is encoded by further DNA sequences in the sample. This chain connects TRGV9 to TRGJ1 or TRGJ2. The V and J ends lost 4 bases and 4 bases, in that order; junction bases with no gene match: 4. CDR3 length: 12 amino acids. CDR1 is GITISATS, CDR2 ISYDGTV, per germline (reference sequence). The CDR3, as DNA: TGTGCCTTGTGGGAACGGTATTATAAGAAACTCTTT. Encoded protein: CALWERYYKKLF.

V usage is TRGV2 and J usage is TRGJ1 or TRGJ2. Unmatched junction bases numbered 11, after V lost 6 bases and J lost 0 bases. Germline V gene data show CDR1 as EGSNGY and CDR2 as YDSYNSKV. The CDR3 runs to 15 residues. Here the CDR3 DNA reads TGTGCCACCTGGAATGGGCCCCTGAATTATTATAAGAAACTCTTT. Translated: CATWNGPLNYYKKLF.

This clone turned up a few times. This rearrangement joins TRGV8 to TRGJP1. Germline CDR1 VENAVY, CDR2 YDSYNSRV. This CDR3 has 15 amino acids. Losses at the gene ends were 2 bases for V and 11 bases for J; bases not matched to a gene: 14. The CDR3 DNA sequence: TGTGCCACCTGGGATACCCCCCCGTCGGAATGGTTCAAGATATTT. Amino acid sequence: CATWDTPPSEWFKIF.

This clone was counted between two and nine times. The chain joins TRGV4 to TRGJ1 or TRGJ2. J gave up 4 bases and V 6 bases, and 15 bases lay outside the gene matches. CDR1 and CDR2 (germline): EGSTGY, YDSYTSSV. This CDR3 spans 15 amino acids. CDR3 coding DNA: TGTGCCACCTGGAAGGGGCCCCCGAGGTATTATAAGAAACTCTTT. Its protein is CATWKGPPRYYKKLF.

The chain carries TRGV4 and TRGJ1 or TRGJ2. The CDR3 runs 12 residues. In germline, CDR1 is EGSTGY, CDR2 YDSYTSSV. V shed 6 bases, J shed 5 bases, and the junction held 7 bases outside the gene matches. CDR3 region: CATWSWDYKKLF. The CDR3, as DNA: TGTGCCACCTGGAGTTGGGATTATAAGAAACTCTTT.

Note on this clone: One end of the junction does not line up with germline, which may come from a read error. The chain links TRGV8 to TRGJP1. Germline CDR1 reads VENAVY; CDR2 reads YDSYNSRV. There are 15 residues in the CDR3. The CDR3 loop is CATWDRNTTGRFKIF. DNA for the CDR3: TGTGCCACCTGGGATAGGAATACCACTGGTCGGTTCAAGATATTT.

This clone rates as medium-sized. The sample carries other DNA sequences with the same CDR3. The chain has TRGV3 and TRGJP2. The CDR3 runs to 15 residues. The germline CDR1 and CDR2 sequences are VTNTFY and YDVSTARD (reference sequence). V gave up 0 bases and J gave up 2 bases; unmatched junction bases: 3. CDR3 bases: TGTGCCACCTGGGACAGGCCGAGTAGTGATTGGATCAAGACGTTT. This translates into CATWDRPSSDWIKTF.

This clone was seen more than once but under ten times. V usage is TRGV9 and J usage is TRGJ1 or TRGJ2. V shed 5 bases, J shed 12 bases, and the junction held 10 bases outside the gene matches. Germline assignment: CDR1 GITISATS and CDR2 ISYDGTV (reference sequence). This CDR3 is 11 amino acids long. The CDR3 sequence: CALWGAESKLF. CDR3 bases: TGTGCCTTGTGGGGGGCGGAGTCGAAACTCTTT.

V gene TRGV8 combines with J gene TRGJ1 or TRGJ2. From germline, CDR1 is VENAVY and CDR2 YDSYNSRV. V was clipped by 2 bases and J by 2 bases; unmatched bases: 6. The CDR3 totals 14 residues. CDR3 sequence reads: CATWDIPDYYKKLF. CDR3 sequence (DNA): TGTGCCACCTGGGATATCCCCGATTATTATAAGAAACTCTTT.

A remark on this clone: This may arise from a read error, as a much more abundant clone is one base away. This rearrangement joins TRGV9 to TRGJP. The CDR3 spans 16 residues. Germline V gives CDR1 GITISATS, CDR2 ISYDGTV (reference sequence). The junction had 5 bases not matched to a gene; V was cut back by 0 bases and J by 9 bases. CDR3 DNA sequence: TGTGCCTTGTGGGAGGTGCGGGTGTTGGGCAAAAAAATCAAGGTATTT. Its protein product is CALWEVRVLGKKIKVF.

The table lists this clone with a few counts. The chain employs TRGV3 and TRGJP2. Germline V lookup: CDR1 VTNTFY, CDR2 YDVSTARD (reference sequence). J was trimmed by 4 bases and V by 3 bases; bases with no gene match: 2. The CDR3 totals 13 residues. For the CDR3, the DNA is TGTGCCACCTGGGACGATAGTGATTGGATCAAGACGTTT. This gives the protein CATWDDSDWIKTF.

V gene TRGV9 combines with J gene TRGJP2. Germline loops: CDR1 GITISATS, CDR2 ISYDGTV (reference sequence). The CDR3 is 12 amino acids. V lost 5 bases, J lost 8 bases, and 5 bases stayed unmatched. The CDR3 DNA reads TGTGCCTTGTGGGGAACCGATTGGATCAAGACGTTT. Protein sequence: CALWGTDWIKTF.

This chain joins TRGV2 and TRGJ1 or TRGJ2. The CDR3 runs to 14 residues. The V segment lost 0 bases and the J segment 4 bases; nucleotides outside the gene matches: 6. Germline CDR1 EGSNGY, CDR2 YDSYNSKV. CDR3 DNA: TGTGCCACCTGGGACGGGCAACCCTATTATAAGAAACTCTTT. Amino acid sequence: CATWDGQPYYKKLF.

Relative to its sample, this clone is medium-sized. In the same sample, other DNA sequences code for this CDR3. The gene calls are TRGV8 and TRGJP2. V shed 1 base and J 7 bases; nucleotides not matched to a gene: 0. The CDR3 is made up of 12 amino acids. The germline V gene encodes CDR1 VENAVY and CDR2 YDSYNSRV. The CDR3 is CATWDSDWIKTF. In DNA, the CDR3 is TGTGCCACCTGGGATAGTGATTGGATCAAGACGTTT.

This chain links TRGV8 with TRGJ1 or TRGJ2. The CDR3 is made up of 11 amino acids. The V segment lost 4 bases and the J segment 16 bases; nucleotides outside the gene matches: 13. Looked up from germline, CDR1 is VENAVY and CDR2 is YDSYNSRV. DNA of the CDR3: TGTGCCACCTGGGACCCGCGCGCTGTGCTCTTT. Its protein is CATWDPRAVLF.

There are a few counts of this clone. The rearrangement links TRGV4 to TRGJ1 or TRGJ2. The V gene's germline CDR1 is EGSTGY and CDR2 YDSYTSSV. The V gene end was trimmed by 6 bases and the J gene end by 9 bases; junction bases not matched to a gene: 5. This CDR3 is 10 amino acids long. This CDR3 reads CATWNTKKLF. The CDR3, as DNA: TGTGCCACCTGGAATACTAAGAAACTCTTT.

Within the sample, this clone is medium-sized. The sample carries other DNA sequences with the same CDR3. The chain carries TRGV9 and TRGJ1 or TRGJ2. The V gene end was trimmed by 2 bases and the J gene end by 0 bases; junction bases not matched to a gene: 4. The CDR3 runs to 14 residues. CDR1 GITISATS and CDR2 ISYDGTV come from the germline V gene (reference sequence). CDR3 nucleotide sequence: TGTGCCTTGTGGGAGGATTCGAATTATTATAAGAAACTCTTT. Translating gives CALWEDSNYYKKLF.

This clone has just a few counts. The J gene is TRGJ1 or TRGJ2, the V gene TRGV9. Germline trimming cut 3 bases from V and 0 bases from J; bases unmatched to any gene: 11. Germline V CDR1 and CDR2: GITISATS, ISYDGTV (reference sequence). The CDR3 loop spans 16 amino acids. This CDR3 reads CALWELALSNYYKKLF. CDR3 nucleotide sequence: TGTGCCTTGTGGGAGCTAGCCCTTTCGAATTATTATAAGAAACTCTTT.

This chain joins TRGV4 and TRGJP1. This CDR3 region has 13 residues. V gave up 5 bases and J gave up 8 bases; unmatched junction bases: 8. Germline CDR1 EGSTGY, CDR2 YDSYTSSV. CDR3 protein: CATWVPSGWFKIF. DNA for the CDR3: TGTGCCACCTGGGTTCCTTCCGGTTGGTTCAAGATATTT.

Points on this clone: At one of its ends the junction is not consistent with the germline gene, which may arise from a read error. The sample contains more than one DNA sequence encoding this CDR3. The V and J genes are TRGV4 and TRGJ1 or TRGJ2. Germline values: CDR1 EGSTGY, CDR2 YDSYTSSV. This CDR3 is 12 amino acids long. CDR3 sequence reads: CATWNGTYKKLF. CDR3 nucleotides: TGTGCCACCTGGAATGGGACTTATAAGAAACTCTTT.

This clone has only a few counts. In the same sample, other DNA sequences code for this CDR3. The chain is built from TRGV4 and TRGJ1 or TRGJ2. The CDR3 covers 13 residues. Per the germline V gene, CDR1 is EGSTGY and CDR2 is YDSYTSSV. The ends lost 6 bases at V and 0 bases at J; junction bases unmatched: 5. This CDR3 reads CATWNLNYYKKLF. CDR3 DNA: TGTGCCACCTGGAATTTGAATTATTATAAGAAACTCTTT.

This clone was counted between two and nine times. V is TRGV5 and J is TRGJ1 or TRGJ2. Germline V gives CDR1 VINAFY, CDR2 YDVSNSKD. The CDR3 extends over 11 amino acids. Unmatched junction bases numbered 6, after V lost 3 bases and J lost 10 bases. The CDR3 spells CATWDAPKKLF. CDR3 DNA sequence: TGTGCCACCTGGGACGCCCCAAAGAAACTCTTT.